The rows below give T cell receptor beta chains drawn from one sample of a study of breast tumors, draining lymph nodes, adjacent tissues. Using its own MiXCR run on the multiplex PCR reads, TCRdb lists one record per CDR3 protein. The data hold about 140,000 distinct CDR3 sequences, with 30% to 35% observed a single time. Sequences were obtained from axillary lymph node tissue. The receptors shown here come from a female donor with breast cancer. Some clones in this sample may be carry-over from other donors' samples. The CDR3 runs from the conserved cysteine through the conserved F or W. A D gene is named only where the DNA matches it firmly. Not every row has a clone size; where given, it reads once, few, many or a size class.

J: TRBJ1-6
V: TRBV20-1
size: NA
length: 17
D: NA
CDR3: CSARPESTPPKNSPLHF
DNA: TGCAGTGCTAGGCCCGAATCGACCCCACCAAAGAATTCACCCCTCCACTTT

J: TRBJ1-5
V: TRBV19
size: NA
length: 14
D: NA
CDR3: CASTTVGGNQPQHF
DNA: TGTGCCAGTACCACGGTGGGGGGGAATCAGCCCCAGCATTTT

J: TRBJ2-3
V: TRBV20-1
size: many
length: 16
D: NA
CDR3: CSVRTGRGAGTDTQYF
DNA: TGCAGTGTCAGGACGGGTAGGGGGGCGGGAACCGATACGCAGTATTTT

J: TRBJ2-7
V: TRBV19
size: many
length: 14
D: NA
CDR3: CASTAGTRPYEQYF
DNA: TGTGCCAGTACCGCCGGGACCCGCCCCTACGAGCAGTACTTC

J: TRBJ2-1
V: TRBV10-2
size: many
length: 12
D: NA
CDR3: CASSPLGNEQFF
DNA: TGCGCCAGCAGCCCTCTAGGGAATGAGCAGTTCTTC

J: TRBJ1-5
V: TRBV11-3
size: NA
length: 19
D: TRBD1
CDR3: CASSLEPPGQSLSNQPQHF
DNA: TGTGCCAGCAGCTTAGAGCCTCCGGGACAGTCCTTGAGCAATCAGCCCCAGCATTTT

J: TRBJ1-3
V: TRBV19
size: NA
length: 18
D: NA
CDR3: CASSIIQTAGDSGNTIYF
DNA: TGTGCCAGTAGTATAATTCAAACCGCTGGGGACTCTGGAAACACCATATATTTT

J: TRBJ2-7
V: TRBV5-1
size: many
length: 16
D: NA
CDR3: CASSLSWGTAPYEQYF
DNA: TGCGCCAGCAGCTTGAGTTGGGGGACGGCACCCTACGAGCAGTACTTC

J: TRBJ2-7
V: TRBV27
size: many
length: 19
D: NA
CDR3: CASSFRGTGGTSLPYEQYF
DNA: TGTGCCAGCAGTTTTCGGGGTACGGGCGGGACCTCACTCCCCTACGAGCAGTACTTC

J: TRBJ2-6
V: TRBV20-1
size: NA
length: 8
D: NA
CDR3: CSAKVLTF
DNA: TGCAGTGCCAAAGTCCTGACTTTC

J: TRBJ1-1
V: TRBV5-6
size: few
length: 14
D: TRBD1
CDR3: CASSLQGVYTEAFF
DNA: TGTGCCAGCAGCCTACAGGGGGTCTACACTGAAGCTTTCTTT

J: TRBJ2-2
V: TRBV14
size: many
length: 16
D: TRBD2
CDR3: CASSPSPERGTGELFF
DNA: TGTGCCAGCAGCCCTTCCCCGGAGCGGGGCACCGGGGAGCTGTTTTTT

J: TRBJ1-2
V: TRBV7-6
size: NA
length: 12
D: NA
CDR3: CASSRYRDGYTF
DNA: TGTGCCAGCAGCCGTTACAGGGATGGCTACACCTTC

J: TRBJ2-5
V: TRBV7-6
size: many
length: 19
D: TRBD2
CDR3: CASSLASSGGPGGGRTQYF
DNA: TGTGCCAGCAGCTTAGCATCTAGCGGGGGCCCCGGGGGTGGGCGGACCCAGTACTTC

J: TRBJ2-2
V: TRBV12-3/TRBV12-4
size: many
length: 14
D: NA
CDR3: CASYGQLNTGELFF
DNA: TGTGCCAGCTATGGACAGCTAAACACCGGGGAGCTGTTTTTT

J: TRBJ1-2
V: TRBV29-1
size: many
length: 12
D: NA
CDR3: CSVEDSIYGYTF
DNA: TGCAGCGTTGAGGACAGTATCTATGGCTACACCTTC

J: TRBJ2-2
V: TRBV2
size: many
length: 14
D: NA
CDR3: CASLRTANTGELFF
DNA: TGTGCCAGCTTAAGGACAGCCAACACCGGGGAGCTGTTTTTT

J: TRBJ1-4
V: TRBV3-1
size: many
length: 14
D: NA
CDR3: CASSFSTGNEKLFF
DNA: TGTGCCAGCAGCTTCTCGACGGGCAATGAAAAACTGTTTTTT

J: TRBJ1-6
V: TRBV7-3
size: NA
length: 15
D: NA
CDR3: CASSLPTGTNSPLHF
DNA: TGTGCCAGCAGCTTACCTACAGGGACTAATTCACCCCTCCACTTT

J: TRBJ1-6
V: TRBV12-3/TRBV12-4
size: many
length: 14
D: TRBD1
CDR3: CASSLAGGHSPLHF
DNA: TGTGCCAGCAGTTTGGCAGGGGGACACTCACCCCTCCACTTT

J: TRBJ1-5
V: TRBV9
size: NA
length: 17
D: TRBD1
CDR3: CASSVGTGGIGNQPQHF
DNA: TGTGCCAGCAGCGTAGGTACAGGGGGGATTGGCAATCAGCCCCAGCATTTT

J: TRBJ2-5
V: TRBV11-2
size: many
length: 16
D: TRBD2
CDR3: CASSQPGLAGVETQYF
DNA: TGTGCCAGCAGCCAACCCGGACTAGCGGGGGTGGAGACCCAGTACTTC

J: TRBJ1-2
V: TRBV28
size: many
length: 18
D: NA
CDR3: CASSSPKNPQTWVGGYTF
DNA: TGTGCCAGCAGTTCACCGAAAAACCCCCAAACATGGGTTGGAGGCTACACCTTC

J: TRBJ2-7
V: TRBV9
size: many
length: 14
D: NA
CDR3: CASSRTAPSYEQYF
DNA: TGTGCCAGCAGCCGGACAGCCCCCTCCTACGAGCAGTACTTC

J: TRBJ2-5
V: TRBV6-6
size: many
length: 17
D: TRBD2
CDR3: CASSSGLAGGYQETQYF
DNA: TGTGCCAGCAGTTCGGGACTAGCGGGGGGATACCAAGAGACCCAGTACTTC

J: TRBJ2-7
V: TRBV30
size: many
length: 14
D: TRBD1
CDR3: CAWKLGQGTYEQYF
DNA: TGTGCCTGGAAGCTGGGACAGGGCACCTACGAGCAGTACTTC

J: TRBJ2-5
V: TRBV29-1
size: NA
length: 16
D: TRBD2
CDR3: CSVEGTGGQTQETQYF
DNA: TGCAGCGTTGAAGGGACGGGGGGGCAGACCCAAGAGACCCAGTACTTC

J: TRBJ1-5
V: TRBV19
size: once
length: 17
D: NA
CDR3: CASGRTDAVYSNQPQHF
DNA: TGTGCCAGTGGTCGGACGGACGCGGTTTATAGCAATCAGCCCCAGCATTTT

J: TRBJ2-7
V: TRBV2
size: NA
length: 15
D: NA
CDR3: CASLRATGRGSEQYF
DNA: TGTGCCAGCCTACGGGCTACAGGGCGAGGATCCGAGCAGTACTTC

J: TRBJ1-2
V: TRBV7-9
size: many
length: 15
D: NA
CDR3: CASSPPATLTWGYTF
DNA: TGTGCCAGCAGCCCCCCCGCCACACTCACTTGGGGCTACACCTTC

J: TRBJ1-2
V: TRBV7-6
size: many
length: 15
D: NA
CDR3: CASSLESGRAIGYPF
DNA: TGTGCCAGCAGCTTAGAATCCGGGCGGGCTATCGGCTACCCCTTC

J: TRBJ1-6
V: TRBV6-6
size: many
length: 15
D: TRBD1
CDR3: CASSPNRGGNSPLHF
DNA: TGTGCCAGCAGCCCCAACAGGGGAGGTAATTCACCCCTCCACTTT

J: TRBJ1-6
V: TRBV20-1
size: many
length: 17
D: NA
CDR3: CSARDSGTGAPNSPLHF
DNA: TGCAGTGCTAGAGATTCGGGCACGGGGGCGCCAAATTCACCCCTCCACTTT

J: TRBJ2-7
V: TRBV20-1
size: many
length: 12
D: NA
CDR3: CSARFQTYEQYF
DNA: TGCAGTGCTAGGTTCCAGACCTACGAGCAGTACTTC

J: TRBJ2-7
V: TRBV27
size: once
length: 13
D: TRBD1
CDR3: CASRGQGGYEQYF
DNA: TGTGCCAGCAGGGGACAGGGGGGATACGAGCAGTACTTC

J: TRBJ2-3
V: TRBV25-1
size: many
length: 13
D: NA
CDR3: CAGSDPDLDTQYF
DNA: TGTGCCGGCAGTGACCCTGACTTAGATACGCAGTATTTT

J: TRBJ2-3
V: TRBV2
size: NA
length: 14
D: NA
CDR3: CASVDGGQSDTQYF
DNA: TGTGCCAGCGTAGATGGGGGCCAGTCAGATACGCAGTATTTT

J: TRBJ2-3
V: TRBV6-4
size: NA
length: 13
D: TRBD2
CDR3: CASSEGEGDTQYF
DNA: TGTGCCAGCAGTGAAGGGGAGGGAGATACGCAGTATTTT

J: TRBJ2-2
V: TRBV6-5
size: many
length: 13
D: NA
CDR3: CASSYSWGGELFF
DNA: TGTGCCAGCAGTTACTCGTGGGGCGGGGAGCTGTTTTTT

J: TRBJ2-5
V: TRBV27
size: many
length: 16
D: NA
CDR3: CASSFRSSPRGETQYF
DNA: TGTGCCAGCAGTTTTCGGAGTTCCCCGAGGGGGGAGACCCAGTACTTC

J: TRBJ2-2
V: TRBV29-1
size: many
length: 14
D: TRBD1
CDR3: CSVETGPNTGELFF
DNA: TGCAGCGTTGAGACAGGGCCGAACACCGGGGAGCTGTTTTTT

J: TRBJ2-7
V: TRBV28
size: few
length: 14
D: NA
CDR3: CASSFSPATYEQYF
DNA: TGTGCCAGCAGTTTCTCCCCGGCGACCTACGAGCAGTACTTC

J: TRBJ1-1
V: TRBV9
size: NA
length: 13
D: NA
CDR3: CASSESPDTEAFF
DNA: TGTGCCAGCAGCGAGAGTCCGGACACTGAAGCTTTCTTT

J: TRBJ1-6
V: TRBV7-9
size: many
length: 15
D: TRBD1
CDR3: CASTLLQGANSPLHF
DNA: TGTGCCAGCACCCTACTACAGGGGGCAAATTCACCCCTCCACTTT

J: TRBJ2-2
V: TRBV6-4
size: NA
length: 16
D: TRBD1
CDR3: CASSHPRGLSTGELFF
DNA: TGTGCCAGCAGCCACCCGAGGGGGCTTAGCACCGGGGAGCTGTTTTTT

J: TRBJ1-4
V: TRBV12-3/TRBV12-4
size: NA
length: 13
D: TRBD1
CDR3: CASRDGQGAGLFF
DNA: TGTGCCAGCAGAGACGGACAGGGAGCAGGACTGTTTTTT

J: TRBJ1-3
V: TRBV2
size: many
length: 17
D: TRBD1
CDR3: CASMIPGTGGNGNTIYF
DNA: TGTGCCAGCATGATACCGGGGACAGGGGGCAATGGAAACACCATATATTTT

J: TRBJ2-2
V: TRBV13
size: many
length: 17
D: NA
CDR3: CASSEQGFGLYTGELFF
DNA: TGTGCCAGCAGCGAACAAGGCTTCGGACTCTACACCGGGGAGCTGTTTTTT

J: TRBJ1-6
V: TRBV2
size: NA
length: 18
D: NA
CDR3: CASSSDRGASSRGGPLHF
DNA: TGTGCCAGCAGTTCTGATCGGGGGGCTAGTTCACGCGGTGGGCCCCTCCACTTT